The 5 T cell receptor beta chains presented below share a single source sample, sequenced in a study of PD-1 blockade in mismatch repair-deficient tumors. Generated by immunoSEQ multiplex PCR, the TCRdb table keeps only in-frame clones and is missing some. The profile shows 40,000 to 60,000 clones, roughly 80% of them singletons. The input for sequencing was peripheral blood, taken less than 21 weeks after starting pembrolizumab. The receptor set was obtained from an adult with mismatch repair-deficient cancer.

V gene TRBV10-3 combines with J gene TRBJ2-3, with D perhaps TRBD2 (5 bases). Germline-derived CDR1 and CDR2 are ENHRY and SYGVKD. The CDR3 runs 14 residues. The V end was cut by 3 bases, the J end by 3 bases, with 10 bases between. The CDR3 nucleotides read TGTGCCATCAGTGATCCCTCGGGAACAGATACGCAGTATTTT. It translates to CAISDPSGTDTQYF.

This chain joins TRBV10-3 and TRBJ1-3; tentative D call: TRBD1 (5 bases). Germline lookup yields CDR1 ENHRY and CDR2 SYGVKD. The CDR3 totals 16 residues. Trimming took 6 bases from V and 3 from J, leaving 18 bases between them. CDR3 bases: TGTGCCATCAGGATTTGGGGGGACGAGATTGGAAACACCATATATTTT. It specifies CAIRIWGDEIGNTIYF.

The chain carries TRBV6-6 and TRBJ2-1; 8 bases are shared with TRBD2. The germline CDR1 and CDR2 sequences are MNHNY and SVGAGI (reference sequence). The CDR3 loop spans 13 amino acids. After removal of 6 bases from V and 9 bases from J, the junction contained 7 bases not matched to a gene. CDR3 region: CASRGLESGEQFF. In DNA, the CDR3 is TGTGCCAGCAGGGGACTAGAAAGCGGTGAGCAGTTCTTC.

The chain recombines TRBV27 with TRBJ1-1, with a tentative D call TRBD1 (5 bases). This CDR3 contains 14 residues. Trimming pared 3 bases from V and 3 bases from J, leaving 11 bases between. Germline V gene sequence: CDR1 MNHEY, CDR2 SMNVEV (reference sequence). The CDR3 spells CASSLGAGDTEAFF. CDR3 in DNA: TGTGCCAGCAGTTTGGGCGCGGGGGACACTGAAGCTTTCTTT.

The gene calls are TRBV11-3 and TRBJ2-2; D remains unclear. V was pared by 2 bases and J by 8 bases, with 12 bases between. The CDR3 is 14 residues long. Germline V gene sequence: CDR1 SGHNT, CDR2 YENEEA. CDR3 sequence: CASSLFFTRGELFF. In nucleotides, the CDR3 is TGTGCCAGCAGCTTATTTTTTACCAGGGGGGAGCTGTTTTTT. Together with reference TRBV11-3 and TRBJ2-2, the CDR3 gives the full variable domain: EAGVVQSPRYKIIEKKQPVAFWCNPISGHNTLYWYLQNLGQGPELLIRYENEEAVDDSQLPKDRFSAERLKGVDSTLKIQPAELGDSAVYLCASSLFFTRGELFFGEGSRLTVL.